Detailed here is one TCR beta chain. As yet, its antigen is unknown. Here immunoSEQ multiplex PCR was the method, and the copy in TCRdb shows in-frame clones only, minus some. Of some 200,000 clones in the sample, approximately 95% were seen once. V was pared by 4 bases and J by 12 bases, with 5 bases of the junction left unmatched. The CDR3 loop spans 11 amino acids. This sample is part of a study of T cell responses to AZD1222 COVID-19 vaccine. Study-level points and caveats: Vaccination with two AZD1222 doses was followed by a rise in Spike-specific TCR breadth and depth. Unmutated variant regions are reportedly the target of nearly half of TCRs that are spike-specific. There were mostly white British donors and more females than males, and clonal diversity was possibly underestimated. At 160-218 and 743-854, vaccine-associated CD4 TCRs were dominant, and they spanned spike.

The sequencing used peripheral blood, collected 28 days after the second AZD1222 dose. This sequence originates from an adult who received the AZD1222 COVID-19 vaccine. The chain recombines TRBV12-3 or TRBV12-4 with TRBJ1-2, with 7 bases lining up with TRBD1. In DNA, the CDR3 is TGTGCCAGCAGTTCGCGACAGGGAAACACCTTC. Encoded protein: CASSSRQGNTF.